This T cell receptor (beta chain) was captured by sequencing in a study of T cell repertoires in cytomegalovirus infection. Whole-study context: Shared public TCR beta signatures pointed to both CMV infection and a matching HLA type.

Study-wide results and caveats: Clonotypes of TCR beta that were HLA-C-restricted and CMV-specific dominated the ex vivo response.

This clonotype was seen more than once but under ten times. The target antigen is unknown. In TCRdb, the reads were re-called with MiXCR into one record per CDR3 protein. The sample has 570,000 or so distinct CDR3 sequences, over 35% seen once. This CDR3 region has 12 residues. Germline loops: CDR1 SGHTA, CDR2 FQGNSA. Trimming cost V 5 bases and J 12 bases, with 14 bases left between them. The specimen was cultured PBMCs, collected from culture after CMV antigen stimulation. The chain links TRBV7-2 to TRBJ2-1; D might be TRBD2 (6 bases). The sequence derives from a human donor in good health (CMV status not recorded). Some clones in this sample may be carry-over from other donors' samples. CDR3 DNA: TGTGCCAGCAGCCCTGGCCGGGAGTGGCAGTTCTTC. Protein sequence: CASSPGREWQFF.